Below, one TCR beta chain is given with its context. The data derive from a study of technical replicates of blood from four donors. The CDR3 sequence is 13 residues long. Germline V gene sequence: CDR1 MNHNY, CDR2 SVGAGI (reference sequence). Trimming removed 7 bases at V and 4 bases at J, with 11 bases between. Profiled with immunoSEQ multiplex PCR; TCRdb holds only in-frame clones, not every one. In the table there are fewer than 85,000 clones, less than 95% of which are singletons. J is TRBJ1-5 and V is TRBV6-6; no clear D. The sequenced sample was T cells isolated from PBMCs. The receptor was derived from a human donor in good health. The CDR3 loop reads CASNPRRNQPQHF. The CDR3 DNA is TGTGCCAGCAACCCCAGAAGAAATCAGCCCCAGCATTTT.